The rows below give T cell receptor beta chains drawn from one sample of a study of blood T cell repertoires in COVID-19. Here immunoSEQ multiplex PCR was the method, and the copy in TCRdb shows in-frame clones only, minus some. The sample has around 250,000 clones; around 84% are singletons. Sequencing used peripheral blood. All receptors derive from a young woman with acute or convalescent COVID-19. Both conserved end residues are part of each CDR3. Fields, in order: clone size, V gene, D gene, J gene, CDR3 protein, CDR3 DNA. D genes are given only for firm matches. Some rows mark clone size as missing; the rest say once, few, many or name a class of expanded clone.

once	TRBV30	-	TRBJ2-5	CAWSVGLRETQYF	TGTGCCTGGAGTGTAGGTCTCAGGGAGACCCAGTACTTC
-	TRBV2	-	TRBJ2-7	CASSEVETYEQYF	TGTGCCAGCAGTGAAGTGGAGACCTACGAGCAGTACTTC
once	TRBV27	TRBD2	TRBJ2-7	CASSFGRTYEQYF	TGTGCCAGCAGTTTCGGGAGGACCTACGAGCAGTACTTC
-	TRBV28	-	TRBJ1-4	CASIGGSGEKLFF	TGTGCCAGCATCGGGGGGTCAGGGGAAAAACTGTTTTTT
-	TRBV6-4	TRBD1	TRBJ2-2	CASSDSDRATGELFF	TGTGCCAGCAGTGACTCGGACAGGGCCACCGGGGAGCTGTTTTTT
-	TRBV18	TRBD1	TRBJ1-2	CASSLNRGQNYGYTF	TGTGCCAGCTCACTTAACAGGGGACAAAACTATGGCTACACCTTC
few	TRBV29-1	TRBD1	TRBJ2-2	CSVVGQLTGELFF	TGCAGCGTTGTGGGACAGCTTACCGGGGAGCTGTTTTTT
once	TRBV5-6	TRBD2	TRBJ2-1	CASSLVNSGLPYNEQFF	TGTGCCAGCAGCTTGGTCAATAGCGGGCTGCCCTACAATGAGCAGTTCTTC
few	TRBV28	TRBD1	TRBJ1-2	CASSSSGTGHGYTF	TGTGCCAGCAGTTCATCCGGGACAGGGCATGGCTACACCTTC
-	TRBV5-1	TRBD1	TRBJ1-1	CASSLGDSENTEAFF	TGCGCCAGCAGCCTCGGGGACAGCGAGAACACTGAAGCTTTCTTT
-	TRBV2	-	TRBJ1-2	CASSEHWRGYGYTF	TGTGCCAGCAGTGAACATTGGAGAGGCTACGGCTACACCTTC
-	TRBV18	TRBD2	TRBJ2-1	CASSMILAGDNEQFF	TGTGCCAGCTCAATGATTCTAGCGGGAGACAATGAGCAGTTCTTC
-	TRBV19	TRBD1	TRBJ1-6	CASRDITGDSPLHF	TGTGCCAGTAGGGACATCACAGGGGATTCACCCCTCCACTTT
-	TRBV27	TRBD2	TRBJ2-5	CASSFLASGQETQYF	TGTGCCAGCAGTTTCTTAGCTAGCGGGCAAGAGACCCAGTACTTC
-	TRBV7-9	-	TRBJ2-1	CASLEINEQFF	TGTGCCAGCCTCGAGATAAATGAGCAGTTCTTC
-	TRBV5-1	TRBD2	TRBJ2-3	CASSLGTSGSTSDTQYF	TGCGCCAGCAGCTTGGGGACTAGCGGGAGCACCTCAGATACGCAGTATTTT
few	TRBV14	TRBD2	TRBJ2-2	CASSTHPGLDTGELFF	TGTGCCAGCAGCACGCACCCGGGACTAGACACCGGGGAGCTGTTTTTT
once	TRBV30	-	TRBJ1-2	CAWSVTRTAHYGYTF	TGTGCCTGGAGTGTCACTAGGACAGCACACTATGGCTACACCTTC
-	TRBV6-4	TRBD1	TRBJ2-3	CAGSDSGQGTDTQYF	TGTGCCGGCAGTGACTCGGGACAGGGGACAGATACGCAGTATTTT
-	TRBV11-2	TRBD2	TRBJ2-1	CASSLDGRNEQFF	TGTGCCAGCAGCTTAGACGGGAGGAATGAGCAGTTCTTC
-	TRBV2	-	TRBJ1-3	CASSEVGAKGNTIYF	TGTGCCAGCAGTGAAGTTGGAGCAAAAGGAAACACCATATATTTT
-	TRBV11-2	-	TRBJ2-6	CASTGSGANVLTF	TGTGCCAGCACGGGGTCTGGGGCCAACGTCCTGACTTTC
-	TRBV5-6	-	TRBJ1-2	CASSLKVTPYGYTF	TGTGCCAGCAGCTTGAAAGTGACACCCTATGGCTACACCTTC
-	TRBV6-5	-	TRBJ2-7	CASSRPGQSYEQYF	TGTGCCAGCAGCAGACCGGGACAATCCTACGAGCAGTACTTC
-	TRBV7-6	TRBD1	TRBJ2-5	CASRVGTGETQYF	TGTGCCAGCAGGGTAGGGACAGGCGAGACCCAGTACTTC
-	TRBV9	TRBD2	TRBJ2-1	CASSLAGASNEQFF	TGTGCCAGCAGCCTAGCGGGAGCCTCCAATGAGCAGTTCTTC
-	TRBV15	-	TRBJ2-1	CATSRGLGQTTYNEQFF	TGTGCCACCAGCAGAGGGTTGGGGCAGACCACCTACAATGAGCAGTTCTTC
-	TRBV28	TRBD1	TRBJ2-7	CASRGQGTYEQYF	TGTGCCAGCCGCGGACAGGGAACCTACGAGCAGTACTTC
-	TRBV27	TRBD1	TRBJ1-4	CASSFWGQGNEKLFF	TGTGCCAGCAGTTTTTGGGGACAGGGGAATGAAAAACTGTTTTTT
-	TRBV5-4	TRBD1	TRBJ1-1	CASSLAGTASLGNTEAFF	TGTGCCAGCAGCTTGGCCGGGACAGCCTCCTTAGGGAACACTGAAGCTTTCTTT
-	TRBV28	TRBD1	TRBJ2-6	CASTPSLGQGAGGANVLTF	TGTGCCAGCACCCCAAGTCTCGGGCAGGGGGCAGGTGGGGCCAACGTCCTGACTTTC
-	TRBV28	-	TRBJ2-7	CASRKHTSTYEQYF	TGTGCCAGCAGAAAACACACTAGTACCTACGAGCAGTACTTC
-	TRBV2	-	TRBJ1-6	CASSETGGRGSPLHF	TGTGCCAGCAGTGAAACGGGTGGGAGGGGGTCACCCCTCCACTTT
-	TRBV19	TRBD2	TRBJ2-1	CASSWAGGVEQFF	TGTGCCAGTAGTTGGGCGGGAGGAGTTGAGCAGTTCTTC
few	TRBV7-7	TRBD1	TRBJ1-2	CASSRRQGARRPRYGYTF	TGTGCTAGCAGTCGTCGACAGGGGGCGCGGAGACCTAGATATGGCTACACCTTC
-	TRBV6-5	-	TRBJ2-5	CASSPSGETQYF	TGTGCCAGCAGCCCCTCAGGAGAGACCCAGTACTTC
-	TRBV6-1	-	TRBJ2-7	CASSEAGLSPYEQYF	TGTGCCAGCAGTGAAGCGGGGCTATCTCCCTACGAGCAGTACTTC
-	TRBV3-1/TRBV3-2	TRBD1	TRBJ1-4	CASSPRGGGGVLDEKLFF	TGTGCCAGCAGCCCCCGGGGCGGAGGGGGCGTTTTGGATGAAAAACTGTTTTTT
-	TRBV6-6	TRBD1	TRBJ1-2	CASRPGTDGYTF	TGTGCCAGCAGGCCCGGGACAGATGGCTACACCTTC
-	TRBV7-8	-	TRBJ2-3	CASSQSPADTQYF	TGTGCCAGCAGCCAGAGTCCGGCAGATACGCAGTATTTT
-	TRBV7-6	TRBD1	TRBJ1-1	CASSPQDRTGEAFF	TGTGCCAGCAGCCCACAGGATAGGACAGGGGAAGCTTTCTTT
-	TRBV5-4	TRBD1	TRBJ1-4	CASSLKTGGSNEKLFF	TGTGCCAGCAGCTTGAAAACAGGGGGGTCTAATGAAAAACTGTTTTTT
-	TRBV6-6	-	TRBJ2-1	CASSTLLLNEQFF	TGTGCCAGCAGTACACTACTCCTCAATGAGCAGTTCTTC